These T cell receptor beta chains were read from a single sample in a study of identical twins. TCRdb fed the 5' RACE reads into MiXCR, producing one record per CDR3 protein. The table lists 650,000 to 750,000 distinct CDR3 sequences, 21% of them singletons, with about 4.3% in the top ten. These records were also assigned to another study, of T cells expressing NK-cell markers.

The sequenced sample was PBMCs. The receptors here all came from a woman aged 18-30 years in good health. Each CDR3 is given with its conserved first and last residue. D genes are given only for firm matches. The listing skips clone size in some rows; elsewhere it reads once, few, many or a size class.

d_gene,abundance,len,v_gene,j_gene,CDR3nt,CDR3aa
NA,NA,13,TRBV5-1,TRBJ2-7,TGCGCCAGCAGCCAACGACCTGGGGGATTTCAGTACTTC,CASSQRPGGFQYF
TRBD2,NA,13,TRBV7-2,TRBJ2-5,TGTGCCAGCAGCCCAAGCGGGATAAAGACCCAGTACTTC,CASSPSGIKTQYF
TRBD1,few,17,TRBV27,TRBJ2-2,TGTGCCAGCAGACGACAGGGGGCCTATGTGAACACCGGGGAGCTGTTTTTT,CASRRQGAYVNTGELFF
TRBD2,once,18,TRBV7-6,TRBJ2-5,TGTGCCAGCAGCTTAGATCCCTCTAGCGGGAGGCACCAAGAGACCCAGTACTTC,CASSLDPSSGRHQETQYF
NA,NA,13,TRBV29-1,TRBJ2-2,TGCAGCAAAACGGACAGCTTCACCGGGGAGCTGTTTTTT,CSKTDSFTGELFF
NA,many,12,TRBV7-9,TRBJ2-3,TGTGCCAGCAGGACTAGCACAGATACGCAGTATTTT,CASRTSTDTQYF
NA,few,14,TRBV5-1,TRBJ1-2,TGCGCCAGCACCCCGGACCGGGGCTTCGATGGCTACACCTTC,CASTPDRGFDGYTF
TRBD1,NA,16,TRBV20-1,TRBJ1-4,TGCAGTGCCTTCGAACCTACCGGGACAGGGAATGAAAAACTGTTTTTT,CSAFEPTGTGNEKLFF
NA,NA,15,TRBV5-1,TRBJ2-5,TGCGCCAGCGGGGCAGGCAGGGGGGCCCCAGAGACCCAGTACTTC,CASGAGRGAPETQYF
TRBD1,few,13,TRBV29-1,TRBJ1-1,TGCAGCGTTGATAGGACAGGGGGCACTGAAGCTTTCTTT,CSVDRTGGTEAFF
NA,NA,9,TRBV20-1,TRBJ2-3,TGCAGGCTCTGGGATACGCAGTATTTT,CRLWDTQYF
NA,NA,15,TRBV27,TRBJ2-2,TGTGCCAGCAGTTTATCGGGTACGAACACCGGGGAGCTGTTTTTT,CASSLSGTNTGELFF
TRBD1,few,15,TRBV7-9,TRBJ2-7,TGTGCCAGCAGCCCCAGGAACAGGGGTTCCTACGAGCAGTACTTC,CASSPRNRGSYEQYF
TRBD2,NA,13,TRBV20-1,TRBJ2-5,TGCAGTGCGGGGCGGGAGGGCGGCCAGACCCAGTACTTC,CSAGREGGQTQYF
TRBD2,many,17,TRBV7-6,TRBJ2-7,TGTGCCAGCAGCTTAGGGGCTAGCGGGGATAGCTCCTACGAGCAGTACTTC,CASSLGASGDSSYEQYF
TRBD2,NA,13,TRBV29-1,TRBJ2-1,TGCAGCGTTGGGCTAGCGGGAGAGAATGAGCAGTTCTTC,CSVGLAGENEQFF
TRBD2,few,16,TRBV7-9,TRBJ2-2,TGTGCCAGCAGCTTAAAAGCGGGGGCGAACACCGGGGAGCTGTTTTTT,CASSLKAGANTGELFF
NA,many,13,TRBV4-3,TRBJ2-7,TGCGCCAGCAGCCTCGAGGTTTCCTACGAGCAGTACTTC,CASSLEVSYEQYF
NA,many,15,TRBV12-3/TRBV12-4,TRBJ1-2,TGTGCCAGCAGTTTGGGAGGCGGGGGGAATTATGGCTACACCTTC,CASSLGGGGNYGYTF
TRBD2,many,15,TRBV20-1,TRBJ2-5,TGCAGTGCAAAAGCAGCGGGAGGCGGCGGGAAGACCCAGTACTTC,CSAKAAGGGGKTQYF
NA,NA,11,TRBV20-1,TRBJ1-2,TGCAGTGCTAGTTCCCACTATGGCTACACCTTC,CSASSHYGYTF
TRBD2,NA,13,TRBV5-1,TRBJ2-1,TGCGCCAGCAGCTCCCCGGGAGGGGGTGAGCAGTTCTTC,CASSSPGGGEQFF
NA,few,13,TRBV20-1,TRBJ2-7,TGCAGTGCTAGAGAAATAAAGCCGAACGAGCAGTACTTC,CSAREIKPNEQYF